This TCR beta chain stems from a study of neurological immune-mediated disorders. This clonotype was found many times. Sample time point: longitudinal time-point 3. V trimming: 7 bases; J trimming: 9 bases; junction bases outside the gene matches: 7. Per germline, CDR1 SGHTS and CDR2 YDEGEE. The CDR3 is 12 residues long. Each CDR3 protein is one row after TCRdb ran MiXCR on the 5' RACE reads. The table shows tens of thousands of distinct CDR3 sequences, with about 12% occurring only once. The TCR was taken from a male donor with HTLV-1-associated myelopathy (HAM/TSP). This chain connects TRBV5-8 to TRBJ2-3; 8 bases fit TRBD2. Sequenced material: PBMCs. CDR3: CASDLAGGTQYF. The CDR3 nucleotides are TGTGCCAGCGACCTGGCGGGAGGAACGCAGTATTTT.